The text below deals with one T cell receptor (beta chain). This sample also contains other DNA sequences that code for the same CDR3. This entry is derived from a study of blood T cell repertoires in COVID-19. Study-level information: Specimens from acute and convalescent COVID-19 originated in the United States, Italy and Spain.

Residents of approximately 25 US areas, aged roughly 18 to 90 years, made up the participants. Cohort allocation depended upon clinical history that participants reported. No more than 2 weeks before study entry, exposed participants had met a case of COVID-19. The data were produced by immunoSEQ multiplex PCR, yet TCRdb's version contains in-frame clones alone and is incomplete. The table lists some 320,000 clones, roughly nine tenths of them singletons. The clonotype comes from a woman in her twenties or thirties who had been exposed to COVID-19. Sequencing was carried out using PBMCs or T cells enriched from blood (not recorded which).

The CDR3 protein is CASSPRTTGELFF. For the CDR3, the DNA is TGTGCCAGCAGCCCCCGCACAACCGGGGAGCTGTTTTTT. The chain joins TRBV9 to TRBJ2-2; D is undetermined. Germline-derived CDR1 and CDR2 are SGDLS and YYNGEE. The CDR3 length is 13 residues. Trimming removed 4 bases at V and 5 bases at J, with 9 bases between.